This T cell receptor (beta chain) is from a study of blood T cell repertoires in COVID-19. About the research overall: The United States, Italy and Spain provided the acute and convalescent COVID-19 samples. Sample material is recorded as cDNA or gDNA derived from T cells, B-cell-depleted T cells, or PBMCs.

Original processing notes: Estimated nucleated cell counts came from reference gene primer amplification. This table comes from immunoSEQ multiplex PCR, and its TCRdb copy is limited to in-frame clones, with some not included. That table supplies the V and J calls and clone size; D and trimming were determined from the DNA. The table includes around 300,000 clones, 83% detected once. The CDR3 runs 13 residues. V shed 2 bases and J shed 5 bases, with 10 bases lying between them. Germline V CDR1 and CDR2: SGHRS, YFSETQ. The sequence came from a woman between 45 and 65 years old who had recovered from COVID-19. The rearrangement uses TRBV5-1 and TRBJ2-5, with D perhaps matching TRBD1 (6 bases). Specimen: peripheral blood. CDR3 coding DNA: TGCGCCAGCAGCTTTAAGGGGGAGGAGACCCAGTACTTC. This sequence encodes CASSFKGEETQYF.